This T cell receptor beta chain was sequenced during a study of T-cell reconstitution after alpha-beta-depleted transplantation in children. This clonotype was detected ten times or more. TCRbeta library preparation incorporated unique molecular identifiers. Each CDR3 protein gets one entry after TCRdb re-called the PCR reads with MiXCR. The data contain 150,000 to 200,000 distinct CDR3 sequences, approximately 15% of them singletons. V lost 3 bases and J lost 8, with 14 bases in between. The CDR3 is 14 amino acids. The germline CDR1 and CDR2 sequences are SEHNR and FQNEAQ (reference sequence). The chain joins TRBV7-9 to TRBJ2-1, with a weak D call TRBD1 (5 bases). The receptor was isolated from a human donor who donated a stem cell graft to a child with acute lymphoblastic leukemia. Here the sequenced sample was PBMCs from the stem cell graft donor, taken from the stem cell graft. CDR3 protein: CASSFSAGWDEQFF. CDR3 sequence (DNA): TGTGCCAGCAGCTTTTCGGCAGGGTGGGATGAGCAGTTCTTC.